This T cell receptor beta chain was documented in a study of T-cell memory formation after mild COVID-19. The wider study: TCR clusters were largely donor specific. Study outcomes and limitations: CD8+ contracting clones occupied EMRA, while CD4+ ones occupied mainly CM and EM.

This clonotype was counted a few times. Antigen: not known. Germline CDR1 reads KGHDR; CDR2 reads SFDVKD. V gave up 6 bases and J gave up 6 bases, with 17 bases separating them. The CDR3 totals 15 residues. Amplification by 5'RACE using constant-segment primers produced TCR alpha and TCR beta cDNA libraries that carried sample barcodes and UMIs. TCRdb fed the 5' RACE reads into MiXCR, producing one record per CDR3 protein. The sample lists approximately 260,000 distinct CDR3 sequences, about 17% occurring once. The origin of this receptor is a man between 18 and 29 years old who had mild COVID-19 (a few samples of this study predate the infection). Cell type and time point are not known. The chain links TRBV24-1 to TRBJ2-4; D perhaps matches TRBD1 (6 bases). Sequencing was carried out using PBMCs or a T cell subset sorted from them (not recorded which). CDR3 nucleotide sequence: TGTGCCACCAGTTCTGGGGGCGAGGGTCCAAACATTCAGTACTTC. Its translation: CATSSGGEGPNIQYF.